This TCR beta chain was sequenced during a study of T cells in Graves' hyperthyroidism and ophthalmopathy. Worth noting for this clonotype: Antigen: not known. One end of the junction fails to match germline, which may point to a read error.

Amplification targeted TCR beta CDR3 regions from RNA transcripts. HTBI primers drove first-round RT-PCR of the TCR CDR3. TCRdb reprocessed the multiplex PCR reads with MiXCR, giving one entry per CDR3 protein. This sample has about 320,000 distinct CDR3 sequences, with roughly 15% found just once. Study-wide results and limits: Ophthalmopathy was model-predicted a median about 6.7 months pre-onset. The majority of expanded thyroid clonotypes above 0.001 also appeared in blood.

CDR3 size: 19 residues. Germline V gene lookup returns CDR1 SGHTA and CDR2 FQGNSA. This receptor was taken from a man aged 25 to 40 with Graves' hyperthyroidism. The V call is TRBV7-2, the J call TRBJ2-7; 10 nucleotides line up with TRBD2. The specimen was blood. CDR3 nucleotide sequence: TGTGCCAGCAGCTTATACCCCAACAGCGGGAGGGGCCCTTCATACGAGCTGTACTTC. Translated, it gives CASSLYPNSGRGPSYELYF.